A single TCR beta chain is shown here with its context. The source of the sample is a study of blood T cell repertoires in COVID-19. Study information: The United States, Italy and Spain supplied acute and convalescent COVID-19 samples. T cells, B-cell-depleted T cells, or PBMCs supplied cDNA or gDNA.

Trimming stripped 2 bases from V and 1 base from J, with 9 bases between. The V gene's germline CDR1 is SGHDT and CDR2 YYEEEE. The CDR3 sequence is 15 residues long. Source study methods: For nucleated cells, counts were estimated from reference gene primer amplification. Using immunoSEQ multiplex PCR, the repertoire was profiled, and TCRdb retains in-frame clones only, with some absent. That table furnishes V, J and clone size, whereas the DNA furnished D and trimming. The data show about 40,000 clones, 86% seen once. The TCR comes from a man aged 45-65 years in a cohort sampled during active COVID-19. The sample was peripheral blood. This chain joins TRBV5-6 and TRBJ2-2; TRBD1 is a possible D gene (5 bases). The DNA of the CDR3 is TGTGCCAGCAGCTTAACAGGCCTGAACACCGGGGAGCTGTTTTTT. This gives the protein CASSLTGLNTGELFF. Together with reference TRBV5-6 and TRBJ2-2, the CDR3 gives the full variable domain: DAGVTQSPTHLIKTRGQQVTLRCSPKSGHDTVSWYQQALGQGPQFIFQYYEEEERQRGNFPDRFSGHQFPNYSSELNVNALLLGDSALYLCASSLTGLNTGELFFGEGSRLTVL.